One and the same sample provided the 24 T cell receptor beta chains below, sequenced in a study of blood T cells in healthy people across ages. For the second PCR, which ran for about 7 to 11 cycles, a sample-barcoded 5' primer and a J-beta primer mix were used. TCRdb redid the calling of the 5' RACE reads with MiXCR, one entry per CDR3 protein. The table shows 1.8 million or so distinct CDR3 sequences, with 39% occurring only once. The sequenced material came from blood. The receptors originated from a human donor in good health.

This clonotype was counted a few times. The rearrangement links TRBV25-1 to TRBJ1-4, with D unclear. This CDR3 has 15 residues. Trimming cost V 5 bases and J 4 bases, with 14 bases left between them. Looked up from germline, CDR1 is MGHDK and CDR2 is SYGVNS. The CDR3 nucleotides are TGTGCCAGCAGTTCAGCCGTGGCGGGTAATGAAAAACTGTTTTTT. Protein: CASSSAVAGNEKLFF.

This clonotype came up once. The V call is TRBV5-1, the J call TRBJ2-7, with D maybe TRBD2 (5 bases). The better agreement between TRBJ2-5 and the DNA end casts doubt on the J call. The germline V gene encodes CDR1 SGHRS and CDR2 YFSETQ. The CDR3 has 16 amino acids. CDR3 protein: CASSLSSVGSGETQYF. The CDR3, as DNA: TGCGCCAGCAGCTTATCGTCCGTGGGGAGTGGAGAGACCCAGTACTTC.

This clonotype occurred a few times. The J gene is TRBJ1-2, the V gene TRBV7-8; the D gene is possibly TRBD1 (6 bases). V gave up 0 bases and J gave up 2 bases, with 19 bases separating them. Germline loops: CDR1 SGHVS, CDR2 FQNEAQ. This CDR3 contains 18 residues. CDR3 protein: CASSLAVGLRGANYGYTF. The CDR3 coding sequence is TGTGCCAGCAGCTTAGCGGTGGGGTTGCGGGGGGCCAACTATGGCTACACCTTC.

This chain links TRBV5-1 with TRBJ2-1; TRBD1 or TRBD2 may be the D gene (5 bases each). The V gene's germline CDR1 is SGHRS and CDR2 YFSETQ. Trimming cost V 2 bases and J 4 bases, with 13 bases left between them. The CDR3 has 15 residues. The CDR3 sequence is CASSLRQTTYNEQFF. CDR3 coding DNA: TGCGCCAGCAGCTTAAGACAGACTACTTACAATGAGCAGTTCTTC.

The gene calls are TRBV7-2 and TRBJ2-3, with 11 bases aligning to TRBD1. The J segment lost 6 bases and the V segment lost 1 base, leaving 6 bases of the junction unmatched. The CDR3 spans 16 residues. CDR1 SGHTA and CDR2 FQGNSA come from the germline V gene. The chain's CDR3 is CASSLDRTGGRDTQYF. CDR3 nucleotides: TGTGCCAGCAGCTTAGACAGGACAGGGGGCAGGGATACGCAGTATTTT. Filled out from reference TRBV7-2 and TRBJ2-3, the complete variable domain reads GAGVSQSPSNKVTEKGKDVELRCDPISGHTALYWYRQSLGQGLEFLIYFQGNSAPDKSGLPSDRFSAERTGGSVSTLTIQRTQQEDSAVYLCASSLDRTGGRDTQYFGPGTRLTVL.

There are a few counts of this clonotype. The chain links TRBV29-1 to TRBJ1-2; no firm D call. The CDR3 totals 14 residues. Trimming removed 6 bases from V and 4 bases from J, with 18 bases in between. The germline gives CDR1 SQVTM, CDR2 ANQGSEA. The CDR3 DNA reads as TGCAGCGTACCTGAGCTAGGACGAGGCTATGGCTACACCTTC. It yields the protein CSVPELGRGYGYTF.

This clonotype was seen a handful of times. The genes are TRBV29-1 and TRBJ2-7, with D possibly being TRBD2 (6 bases). CDR1 is SQVTM, CDR2 ANQGSEA, per germline. The CDR3 runs to 14 residues. V shed 5 bases and J shed 3 bases, with 17 bases lying between them. The CDR3, as DNA: TGCAGCGTTTACACTCCCGGGACTCACTACGAGCAGTACTTC. It specifies CSVYTPGTHYEQYF.

This clonotype was counted only a few times. The chain carries TRBV7-2 and TRBJ2-3, with D uncertain. The CDR3 sequence is 13 residues long. Germline CDR1 and CDR2: SGHTA and FQGNSA. Deletions cut 8 bases from V and 11 bases from J, with 20 bases between. The CDR3 coding sequence is TGTGCCAGCGGAATCCGCGTTCGCGAAGGGCAGTATTTT. Translation: CASGIRVREGQYF.

The chain joins TRBV29-1 to TRBJ2-7; a weak D match, TRBD2 (6 bases). The J call could be wrong; TRBJ2-5 is a better fit for the DNA end. The CDR3 is 16 residues long. The germline gives CDR1 SQVTM, CDR2 ANQGSEA. DNA of the CDR3: TGCAGCGTTGAGGAGCCACGAGGTCCGATGGGGGGGACCCAGTACTTC. The encoded protein is CSVEEPRGPMGGTQYF.

The rearrangement uses TRBV7-9 and TRBJ1-2; no clear D gene. The CDR3 covers 14 residues. V dropped 0 bases and J dropped 4 bases, with 9 bases sitting between them. Germline assignment: CDR1 SEHNR and CDR2 FQNEAQ (reference sequence). The CDR3 region is CASSLAGPAYGYTF. DNA of the CDR3: TGTGCCAGCAGCTTAGCCGGGCCAGCCTATGGCTACACCTTC.

The CDR3, as DNA: TGTGCCATCAGTGAGTCAGGGTTGAACAATCAGCCCCAGCATTTT. Translation: CAISESGLNNQPQHF. The chain carries TRBV10-3 and TRBJ1-5; D is ambiguous. The CDR3 contains 15 residues. The V end was cut by 0 bases, the J end by 3 bases, with 9 bases between. CDR1 and CDR2 (germline): ENHRY, SYGVKD.

In this sample, this clonotype turned up a few times. The J gene is TRBJ2-1, the V gene TRBV10-3; 9 nucleotides match TRBD2. Germline assignment: CDR1 ENHRY and CDR2 SYGVKD. The V gene end was trimmed by 11 bases and the J gene end by 6 bases; junction bases not matched to a gene: 8. CDR3 size: 13 residues. The CDR3, as DNA: TGTGCCTCTGAGACTAGCGGACTCAATGAGCAGTTCTTC. It translates to CASETSGLNEQFF.

There are a few counts of this clonotype. This rearrangement joins TRBV14 to TRBJ1-6, with unresolved D. Per the germline V gene, CDR1 is SGHDN and CDR2 is FVKESK. V lost 3 bases and J lost 0, with 6 bases in between. This CDR3 has 15 amino acids. In DNA form, the CDR3 reads TGTGCCAGCAGCCATATCAGCTCCTATAATTCACCCCTCCACTTT. Its translation: CASSHISSYNSPLHF.

The chain links TRBV4-3 to TRBJ1-5, with TRBD1 as a possible D gene (5 bases). The V gene lost 0 bases and the J gene lost 7 bases, with 13 bases spanning the gap. This CDR3 is 15 amino acids long. The V gene's germline CDR1 is LGHNA and CDR2 YSLEER. DNA for the CDR3: TGCGCCAGCAGCCAAGAGGCCGGCGGGGGGCAGCCCCAGCATTTT. The encoded protein is CASSQEAGGGQPQHF.

The DNA of the CDR3 is TGTGCCAGCAGCACCGGGACACAGTCCTACAATGAGCAGTTCTTC. Residues: CASSTGTQSYNEQFF. V usage is TRBV7-9 and J usage is TRBJ2-1, with TRBD1 as a possible D gene (6 bases). Germline loops: CDR1 SEHNR, CDR2 FQNEAQ (reference sequence). The germline V and J ends were trimmed by 5 bases and 1 base, with 12 bases remaining between them. The CDR3 totals 15 residues.

This chain uses TRBV27 with TRBJ2-3; no clear D gene. Germline V gene lookup returns CDR1 MNHEY and CDR2 SMNVEV (reference sequence). V lost 5 bases and J 0 bases, leaving 12 bases between the germline ends. The CDR3 consists of 15 residues. The DNA for the CDR3 is TGTGCCAGCAGTCTCAGCGAAGGAAGCACAGATACGCAGTATTTT. It encodes CASSLSEGSTDTQYF.

The J gene is TRBJ1-1, the V gene TRBV12-3 or TRBV12-4; a weak D match, TRBD1 (5 bases). V lost 8 bases and J 11 bases, leaving 24 bases between the germline ends. The CDR3 contains 14 residues. The CDR3 protein is CASSRQSGAPSAFF. The CDR3 nucleotides are TGTGCCAGCTCTCGACAGAGCGGGGCCCCGTCGGCTTTCTTT.

The chain links TRBV4-1 to TRBJ1-5; 7 positions agree with TRBD1. This CDR3 is 14 amino acids long. Losses at the gene ends were 3 bases for V and 6 bases for J; bases not matched to a gene: 5. Germline V gives CDR1 MGHRA, CDR2 YSYEKL. The CDR3 nucleotides are TGCGCCAGCAGCCATACAGGGGTGGGTCAGCCCCAGCATTTT. Amino acids: CASSHTGVGQPQHF.

Turning to this clonotype: Its ends do not fully match the called genes, so a read error is possible. The V gene is TRBV9, the J gene TRBJ2-4; 8 bases fit TRBD1. The end of the DNA aligns better with TRBJ2-5, so the J call may be wrong. This CDR3 is 14 amino acids long. Germline V gene lookup returns CDR1 SGDLS and CDR2 YYNGEE. The CDR3 region has the DNA TGTGCCAGCAGCACAGACAGGGGCCAAGGGACCCAGTACTTC. The encoded protein is CASSTDRGQGTQYF.

This sequence joins TRBV15 and TRBJ2-7; maybe TRBD1 (6 bases). The J call is doubtful: the DNA matches TRBJ2-5 better. The germline V gene encodes CDR1 LNHNV and CDR2 YYDKDF (reference sequence). The CDR3 covers 19 residues. Here the CDR3 DNA reads TGTGCCACCAGCAGAGATAGACTAACAGGGCGGGCGGATCGGAAGACCCAGTACTTC. Amino acid sequence: CATSRDRLTGRADRKTQYF.

In its sample, this clonotype was seen a few times. The chain links TRBV11-1 to TRBJ2-3, with 14 positions matching TRBD2. The CDR3 spans 17 residues. V dropped 5 bases and J dropped 4; count of bases not matched to a gene: 8. The germline CDR1 and CDR2 sequences are SGHAT and FQDESV (reference sequence). This CDR3 is CASSLGTSGGFADTQYF. CDR3 in DNA: TGTGCCAGCAGCCTAGGGACTAGCGGGGGTTTCGCAGATACGCAGTATTTT. The whole variable domain, remainder taken from reference TRBV11-1 and TRBJ2-3, is EAEVAQSPRYKITEKSQAVAFWCDPISGHATLYWYRQILGQGPELLVQFQDESVVDDSQLPKDRFSAERLKGVDSTLKIQPAELGDSAMYLCASSLGTSGGFADTQYFGPGTRLTVL.

This clonotype showed up just once. V gene TRBV7-2 combines with J gene TRBJ2-5; 11 bases fit TRBD2. J gave up 2 bases and V 5 bases, and 7 bases lay outside the gene matches. There are 16 residues in the CDR3. Germline assignment: CDR1 SGHTA and CDR2 FQGNSA. CDR3 coding DNA: TGTGCCAGCAGCATGACTATAGCGGGGGGGCAAGAGACCCAGTACTTC. Translation gives CASSMTIAGGQETQYF. The whole variable domain, filled in from reference TRBV7-2 and TRBJ2-5, reads GAGVSQSPSNKVTEKGKDVELRCDPISGHTALYWYRQSLGQGLEFLIYFQGNSAPDKSGLPSDRFSAERTGGSVSTLTIQRTQQEDSAVYLCASSMTIAGGQETQYFGPGTRLLVL.

This sequence joins TRBV4-1 and TRBJ2-3, with D perhaps being TRBD1 or TRBD2 (5 bases each). This CDR3 spans 16 amino acids. Trimming shortened V by 0 bases and J by 1 base, and 11 bases separated the two germline ends. Germline assignment: CDR1 MGHRA and CDR2 YSYEKL. CDR3 in amino acids: CASSQDTRGGTDTQYF. In DNA form, the CDR3 reads TGCGCCAGCAGCCAAGATACTCGGGGCGGCACAGATACGCAGTATTTT.

This rearrangement joins TRBV12-3 or TRBV12-4 to TRBJ2-7; 11 bases align to TRBD2. This CDR3 has 14 amino acids. The junction had 8 bases not matched to a gene; V was cut back by 10 bases and J by 3 bases. Here the CDR3 DNA reads TGTGCCACCGGGAGTAGCGGGGGGGTCTACGAGCAGTACTTC. The encoded protein is CATGSSGGVYEQYF.